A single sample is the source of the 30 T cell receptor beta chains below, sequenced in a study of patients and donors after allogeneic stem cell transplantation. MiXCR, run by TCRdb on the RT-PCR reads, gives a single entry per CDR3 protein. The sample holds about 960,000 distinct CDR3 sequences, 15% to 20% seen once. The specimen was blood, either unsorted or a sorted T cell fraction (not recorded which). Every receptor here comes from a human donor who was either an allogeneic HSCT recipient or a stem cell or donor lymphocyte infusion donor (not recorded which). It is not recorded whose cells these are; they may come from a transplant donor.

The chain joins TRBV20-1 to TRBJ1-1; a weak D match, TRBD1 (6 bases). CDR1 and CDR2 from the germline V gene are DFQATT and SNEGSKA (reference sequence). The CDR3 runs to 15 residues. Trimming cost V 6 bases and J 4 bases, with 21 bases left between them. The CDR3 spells CSARRRSTGFTEAFF. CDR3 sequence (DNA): TGCAGTGCCCGGCGGCGCTCAACAGGGTTCACTGAAGCTTTCTTT.

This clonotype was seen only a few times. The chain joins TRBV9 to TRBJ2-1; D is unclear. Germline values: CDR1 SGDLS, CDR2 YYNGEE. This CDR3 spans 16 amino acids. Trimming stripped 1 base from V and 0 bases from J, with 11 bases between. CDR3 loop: CASSVKFGGSYNEQFF. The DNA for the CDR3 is TGTGCCAGCAGCGTAAAGTTTGGCGGCTCCTACAATGAGCAGTTCTTC. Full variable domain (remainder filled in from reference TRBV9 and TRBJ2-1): DSGVTQTPKHLITATGQRVTLRCSPRSGDLSVYWYQQSLDQGLQFLIQYYNGEERAKGNILERFSAQQFPDLHSELNLSSLELGDSALYFCASSVKFGGSYNEQFFGPGTRLTVL.

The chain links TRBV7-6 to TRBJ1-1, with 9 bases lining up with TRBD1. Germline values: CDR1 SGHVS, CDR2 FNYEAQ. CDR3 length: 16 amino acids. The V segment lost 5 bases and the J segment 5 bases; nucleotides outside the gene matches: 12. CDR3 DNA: TGTGCCAGCAGCCCTGCCCGTACAGGGGGCGGGACTGAAGCTTTCTTT. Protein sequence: CASSPARTGGGTEAFF.

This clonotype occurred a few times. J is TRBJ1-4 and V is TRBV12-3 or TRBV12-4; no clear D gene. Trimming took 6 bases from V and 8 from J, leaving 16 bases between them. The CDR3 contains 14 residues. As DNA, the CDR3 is TGTGCCAGCAGCCCTCAGGCCGCGGGGGAAAAACTGTTTTTT. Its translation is CASSPQAAGEKLFF.

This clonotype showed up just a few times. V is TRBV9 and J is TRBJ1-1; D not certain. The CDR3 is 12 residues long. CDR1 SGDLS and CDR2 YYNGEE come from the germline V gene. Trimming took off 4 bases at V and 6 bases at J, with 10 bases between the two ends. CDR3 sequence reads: CASSRRGSEAFF. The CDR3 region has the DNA TGTGCCAGCAGCCGACGGGGATCTGAAGCTTTCTTT.

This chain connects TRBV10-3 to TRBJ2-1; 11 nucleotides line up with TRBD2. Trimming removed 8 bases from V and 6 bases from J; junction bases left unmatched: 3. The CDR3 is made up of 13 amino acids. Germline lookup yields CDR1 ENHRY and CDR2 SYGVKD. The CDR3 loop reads CAIGTSGGNEQFF. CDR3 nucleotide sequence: TGTGCCATCGGGACTAGCGGCGGCAATGAGCAGTTCTTC.

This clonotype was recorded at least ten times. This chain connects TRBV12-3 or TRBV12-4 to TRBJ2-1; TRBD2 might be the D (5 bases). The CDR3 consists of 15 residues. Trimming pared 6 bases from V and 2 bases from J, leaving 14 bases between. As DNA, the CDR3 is TGTGCCAGCAGAGTCGGGGATCCCACCTACAATGAGCAGTTCTTC. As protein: CASRVGDPTYNEQFF.

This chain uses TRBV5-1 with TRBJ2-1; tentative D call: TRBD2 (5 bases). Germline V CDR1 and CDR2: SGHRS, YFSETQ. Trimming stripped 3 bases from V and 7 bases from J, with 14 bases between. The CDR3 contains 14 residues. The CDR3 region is CASSSMDWFNEQFF. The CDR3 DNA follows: TGCGCCAGCAGCTCGATGGACTGGTTTAATGAGCAGTTCTTC.

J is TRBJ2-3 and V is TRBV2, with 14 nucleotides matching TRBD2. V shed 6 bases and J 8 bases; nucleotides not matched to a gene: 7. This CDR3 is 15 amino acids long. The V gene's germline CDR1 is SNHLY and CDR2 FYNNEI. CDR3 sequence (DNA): TGTGCCAGCAGAGGACTAGCGGGGGGTAAAGGTACGCAGTATTTT. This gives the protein CASRGLAGGKGTQYF.

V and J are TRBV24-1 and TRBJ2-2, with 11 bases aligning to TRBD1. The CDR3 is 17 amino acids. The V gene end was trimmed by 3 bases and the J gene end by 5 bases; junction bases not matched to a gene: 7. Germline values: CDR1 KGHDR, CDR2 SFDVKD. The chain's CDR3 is CATSDPARDRGTGELFF. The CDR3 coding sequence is TGTGCCACCAGTGATCCGGCGAGGGACAGGGGGACCGGGGAGCTGTTTTTT.

CDR3 amino acids: CSGFAGGVQETQYF. The CDR3, as DNA: TGCAGTGGCTTTGCGGGGGGAGTACAAGAGACCCAGTACTTC. V usage is TRBV20-1 and J usage is TRBJ2-5; 8 bases map to TRBD2. This CDR3 has 14 residues. V was pared by 7 bases and J by 2 bases, with 9 bases of the junction left unmatched. Germline values: CDR1 DFQATT, CDR2 SNEGSKA (reference sequence).

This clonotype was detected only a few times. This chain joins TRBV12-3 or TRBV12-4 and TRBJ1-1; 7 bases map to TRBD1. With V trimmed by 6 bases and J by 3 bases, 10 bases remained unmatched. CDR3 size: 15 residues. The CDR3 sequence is CASSSRQGLDTEAFF. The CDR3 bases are TGTGCCAGCAGCTCCCGACAGGGATTGGACACTGAAGCTTTCTTT.

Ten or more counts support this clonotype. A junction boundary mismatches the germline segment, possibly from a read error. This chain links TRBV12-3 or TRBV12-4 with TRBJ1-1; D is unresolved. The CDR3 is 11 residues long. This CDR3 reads CASSFGSEAFF. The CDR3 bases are TGCGCCAGCAGCTTCGGCAGTGAAGCTTTCTTT.

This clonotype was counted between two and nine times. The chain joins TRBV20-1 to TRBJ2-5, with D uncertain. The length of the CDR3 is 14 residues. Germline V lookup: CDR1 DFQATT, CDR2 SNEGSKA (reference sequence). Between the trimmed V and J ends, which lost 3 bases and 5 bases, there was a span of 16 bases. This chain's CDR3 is CSARGAGPRETQYF. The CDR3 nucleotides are TGCAGTGCTAGGGGTGCAGGTCCCCGGGAGACCCAGTACTTC.

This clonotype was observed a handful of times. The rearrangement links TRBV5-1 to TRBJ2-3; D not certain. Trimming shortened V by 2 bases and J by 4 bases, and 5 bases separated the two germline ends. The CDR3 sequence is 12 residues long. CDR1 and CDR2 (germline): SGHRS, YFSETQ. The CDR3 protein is CASSFKADTQYF. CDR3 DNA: TGCGCCAGCAGCTTTAAAGCAGATACGCAGTATTTT. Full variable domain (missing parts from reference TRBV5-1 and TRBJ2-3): KAGVTQTPRYLIKTRGQQVTLSCSPISGHRSVSWYQQTPGQGLQFLFEYFSETQRNKGNFPGRFSGRQFSNSRSEMNVSTLELGDSALYLCASSFKADTQYFGPGTRLTVL.

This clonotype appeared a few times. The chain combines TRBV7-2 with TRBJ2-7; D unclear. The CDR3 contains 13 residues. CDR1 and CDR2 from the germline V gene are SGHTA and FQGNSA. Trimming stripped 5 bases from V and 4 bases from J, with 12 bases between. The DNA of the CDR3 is TGTGCCAGCAGCCCCCTGAGGAGTTACGAGCAGTACTTC. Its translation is CASSPLRSYEQYF.

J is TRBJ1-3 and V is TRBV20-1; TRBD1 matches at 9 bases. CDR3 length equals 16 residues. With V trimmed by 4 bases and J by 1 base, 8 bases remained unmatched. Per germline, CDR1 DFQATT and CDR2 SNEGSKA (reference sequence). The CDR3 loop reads CSATGGQGLSGNTIYF. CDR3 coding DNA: TGCAGTGCTACGGGGGGACAGGGCTTATCTGGAAACACCATATATTTT.

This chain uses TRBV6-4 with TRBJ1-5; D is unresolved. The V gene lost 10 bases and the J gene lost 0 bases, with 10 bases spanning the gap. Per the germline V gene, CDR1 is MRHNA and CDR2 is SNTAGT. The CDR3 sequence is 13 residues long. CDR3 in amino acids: CATSPDSNQPQHF. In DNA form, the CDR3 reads TGTGCCACCTCCCCAGATAGCAATCAGCCCCAGCATTTT.

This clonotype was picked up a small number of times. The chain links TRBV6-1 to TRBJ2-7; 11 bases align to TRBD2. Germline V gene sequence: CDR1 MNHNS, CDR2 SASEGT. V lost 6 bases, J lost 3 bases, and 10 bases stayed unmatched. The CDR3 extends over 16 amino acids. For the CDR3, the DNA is TGTGCCAGCAGGGACGGGGGTCTAGCGGGAGGCTACGAGCAGTACTTC. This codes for CASRDGGLAGGYEQYF.

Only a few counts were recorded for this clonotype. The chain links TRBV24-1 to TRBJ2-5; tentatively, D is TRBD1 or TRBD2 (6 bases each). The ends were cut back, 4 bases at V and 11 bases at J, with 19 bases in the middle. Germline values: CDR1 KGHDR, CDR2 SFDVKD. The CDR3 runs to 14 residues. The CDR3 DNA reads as TGTGCCACCAGTGACCCTAGGGGGGACCGAACGCAGTACTTC. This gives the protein CATSDPRGDRTQYF.

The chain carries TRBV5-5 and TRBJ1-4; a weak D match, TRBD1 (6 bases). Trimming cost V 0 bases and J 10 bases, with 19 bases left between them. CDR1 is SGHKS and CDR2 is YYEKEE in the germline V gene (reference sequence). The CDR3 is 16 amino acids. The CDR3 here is CASSLEPRGQFGKLFF. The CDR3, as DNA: TGTGCCAGCAGCTTGGAACCGCGGGGGCAGTTTGGAAAACTGTTTTTT. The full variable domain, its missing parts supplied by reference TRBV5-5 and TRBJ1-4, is DAGVTQSPTHLIKTRGQQVTLRCSPISGHKSVSWYQQVLGQGPQFIFQYYEKEERGRGNFPDRFSARQFPNYSSELNVNALLLGDSALYLCASSLEPRGQFGKLFFGSGTQLSVL.

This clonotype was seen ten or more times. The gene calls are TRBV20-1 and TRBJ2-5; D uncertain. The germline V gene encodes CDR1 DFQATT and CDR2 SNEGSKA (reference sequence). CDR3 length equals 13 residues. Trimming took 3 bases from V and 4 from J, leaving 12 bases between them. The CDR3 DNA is TGCAGTGCTAGGAGAACAAGTCTAGAGACCCAGTACTTC. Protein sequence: CSARRTSLETQYF.

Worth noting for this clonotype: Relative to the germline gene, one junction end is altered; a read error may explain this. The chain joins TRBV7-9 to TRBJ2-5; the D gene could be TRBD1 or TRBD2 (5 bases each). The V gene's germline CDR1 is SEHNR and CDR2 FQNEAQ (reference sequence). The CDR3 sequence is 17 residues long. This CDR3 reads CPSSLAHGTERWETQYF. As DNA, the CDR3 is TGTCCCAGCAGCTTAGCCCATGGGACGGAGAGATGGGAGACCCAGTACTTC. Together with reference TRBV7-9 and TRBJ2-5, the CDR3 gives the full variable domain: DTGVSQNPRHKITKRGQNVTFRCDPISEHNRLYWYRQTLGQGPEFLTYFQNEAQLEKSRLLSDRFSAERPKGSFSTLEIQRTEQGDSAMYLCPSSLAHGTERWETQYFGPGTRLLVL.

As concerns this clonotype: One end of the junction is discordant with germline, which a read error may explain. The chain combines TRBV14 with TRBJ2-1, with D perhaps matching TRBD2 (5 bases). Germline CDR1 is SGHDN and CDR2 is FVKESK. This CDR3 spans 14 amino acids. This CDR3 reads CARSPGYLYNEQFF. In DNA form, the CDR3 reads TGTGCCAGAAGCCCGGGATACCTCTACAATGAGCAGTTCTTC.

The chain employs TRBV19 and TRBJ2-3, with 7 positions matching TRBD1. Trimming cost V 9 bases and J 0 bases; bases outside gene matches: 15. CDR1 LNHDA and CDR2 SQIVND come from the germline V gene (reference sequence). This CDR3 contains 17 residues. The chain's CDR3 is CASPGTAKKFSTDTQYF. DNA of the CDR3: TGTGCCAGCCCCGGGACAGCCAAGAAGTTTAGCACAGATACGCAGTATTTT.

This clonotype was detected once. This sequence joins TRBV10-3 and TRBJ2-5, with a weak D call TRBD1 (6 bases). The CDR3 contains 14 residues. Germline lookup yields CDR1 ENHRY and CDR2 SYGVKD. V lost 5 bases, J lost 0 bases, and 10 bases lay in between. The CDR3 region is CAISKGQYQETQYF. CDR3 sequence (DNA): TGTGCCATCAGTAAAGGACAGTACCAAGAGACCCAGTACTTC.

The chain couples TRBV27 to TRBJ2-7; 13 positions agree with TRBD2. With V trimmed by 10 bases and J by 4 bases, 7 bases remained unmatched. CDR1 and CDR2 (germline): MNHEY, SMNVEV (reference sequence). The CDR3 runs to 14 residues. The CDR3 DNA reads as TGTGCCACCCGACTAGCGGGGGGAGTTTACGAGCAGTACTTC. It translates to CATRLAGGVYEQYF.

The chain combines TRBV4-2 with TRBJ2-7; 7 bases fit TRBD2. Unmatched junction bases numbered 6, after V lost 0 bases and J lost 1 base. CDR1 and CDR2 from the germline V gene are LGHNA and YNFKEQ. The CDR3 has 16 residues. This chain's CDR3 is CASSQDRAGDSYEQYF. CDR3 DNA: TGTGCCAGCAGCCAAGACCGGGCGGGGGATTCCTACGAGCAGTACTTC.

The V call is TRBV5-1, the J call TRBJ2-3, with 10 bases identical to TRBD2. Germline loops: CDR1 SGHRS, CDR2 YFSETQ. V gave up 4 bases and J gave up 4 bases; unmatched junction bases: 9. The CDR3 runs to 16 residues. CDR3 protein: CASSGPSGRGADTQYF. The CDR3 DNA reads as TGCGCCAGCAGCGGTCCTAGCGGGAGAGGTGCAGATACGCAGTATTTT.

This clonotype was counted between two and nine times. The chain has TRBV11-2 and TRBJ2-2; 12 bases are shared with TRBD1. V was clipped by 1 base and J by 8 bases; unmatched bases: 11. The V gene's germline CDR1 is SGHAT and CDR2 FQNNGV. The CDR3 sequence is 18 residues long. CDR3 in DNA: TGTGCCAGCAGCTTAGTTTCTTCGGGACAGGGGGCAAATGGGGAGCTGTTTTTT. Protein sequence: CASSLVSSGQGANGELFF.